The 21 T cell receptor beta chains in this list originate from one sample, sequenced in a study of graft-versus-host responses after intestinal transplantation. Sequenced by immunoSEQ multiplex PCR; TCRdb stores in-frame clones only, minus some. Here the sample spans about 8,000 clones, 75% being singletons. Researchers processed graft tissue to release intraepithelial and lamina propria lymphocytes. Specimen: ileum tissue, collected 226 days after intestinal transplant. The receptor set was obtained from a human patient who received an intestinal transplant, so some T cells may come from the graft donor.

This clone was counted a single time. This chain links TRBV19 with TRBJ2-5, with a tentative D call TRBD1 (6 bases). From germline, CDR1 is LNHDA and CDR2 SQIVND (reference sequence). The V and J ends lost 9 bases and 5 bases respectively, with 16 bases between them. The CDR3 spans 13 residues. As DNA, the CDR3 is TGTGCCAGCCAGGGGAACAAAGGGGAGACCCAGTACTTC. Translating it yields CASQGNKGETQYF.

The chain joins TRBV7-9 to TRBJ2-1; D is possibly TRBD2 (5 bases). Trimming removed 0 bases at V and 0 bases at J, with 15 bases between. The CDR3 consists of 18 residues. Germline V gene sequence: CDR1 SEHNR, CDR2 FQNEAQ (reference sequence). CDR3: CASSLARTVGSSYNEQFF. The CDR3 DNA reads TGTGCCAGCAGCTTAGCGAGGACGGTTGGGAGCTCCTACAATGAGCAGTTCTTC.

The chain combines TRBV7-2 with TRBJ1-5; perhaps TRBD1 as D (5 bases). Trimming took 5 bases from V and 5 from J, leaving 13 bases between them. CDR1 and CDR2 (germline): SGHTA, FQGNSA. This CDR3 region has 14 residues. The CDR3 reads CASSPGGIHQPQHF. The DNA for the CDR3 is TGTGCCAGCAGCCCTGGGGGGATCCATCAGCCCCAGCATTTT. Together with reference TRBV7-2 and TRBJ1-5, the CDR3 gives the full variable domain: GAGVSQSPSNKVTEKGKDVELRCDPISGHTALYWYRQSLGQGLEFLIYFQGNSAPDKSGLPSDRFSAERTGGSVSTLTIQRTQQEDSAVYLCASSPGGIHQPQHFGDGTRLSIL.

The rearrangement joins TRBV5-1 to TRBJ1-2; D not resolved. CDR1 and CDR2 (germline): SGHRS, YFSETQ. The V end was cut by 0 bases, the J end by 4 bases, with 13 bases between. There are 15 residues in the CDR3. CDR3 nucleotide sequence: TGCGCCAGCAGCTTGGACGTGCACCGAGTCTATGGCTACACCTTC. Translation: CASSLDVHRVYGYTF.

The V and J genes are TRBV30 and TRBJ1-1, with TRBD1 as a possible D gene (6 bases). CDR1 is GTSNPN and CDR2 is SVGIG in the germline V gene (reference sequence). V dropped 4 bases and J dropped 2 bases, with 14 bases sitting between them. The CDR3 is 14 residues long. CDR3 loop: CAWTLVGGNTEAFF. The CDR3 DNA is TGTGCCTGGACCTTGGTAGGGGGTAACACTGAAGCTTTCTTT.

The chain uses TRBV4-1 and TRBJ2-7; 7 positions match TRBD1. Germline V gene lookup returns CDR1 MGHRA and CDR2 YSYEKL. V lost 6 bases and J lost 3; bases outside the gene matches: 5. The CDR3 contains 13 residues. CDR3 DNA: TGCGCCAGCAGTCCGGACAGGATCTACGAGCAGTACTTC. It yields the protein CASSPDRIYEQYF.

The chain is built from TRBV10-2 and TRBJ2-7, with 12 bases lining up with TRBD2. V lost 5 bases and J lost 2; bases outside the gene matches: 1. CDR1 and CDR2 from the germline V gene are WSHSY and SAAADI. The CDR3 is 14 residues long. The CDR3 DNA sequence: TGCGCCAGCAGTCTAGCGGGAGGGACCTACGAGCAGTACTTC. It is translated as CASSLAGGTYEQYF.

The chain uses TRBV19 and TRBJ2-7; 7 positions match TRBD2. CDR1 LNHDA and CDR2 SQIVND come from the germline V gene (reference sequence). The CDR3 covers 17 residues. V shed 2 bases, J shed 0 bases, and the junction held 10 bases outside the gene matches. The CDR3 loop is CASSISSASGPSYEQYF. Written as DNA, the CDR3 is TGTGCCAGTAGTATATCATCGGCTAGCGGACCCTCCTACGAGCAGTACTTC.

V usage is TRBV5-4 and J usage is TRBJ2-5; 7 bases line up with TRBD2. With the DNA end fitting TRBJ2-7 better, the J assignment may be wrong. This CDR3 comprises 17 residues. The germline V gene has CDR1 SGHNT and CDR2 YYREEE (reference sequence). CDR3 DNA: TGTGCCAGCAGCTTGGAAGGTTGGGAGGGCGCCTTGTACGAGCAGTACTTC. It translates to CASSLEGWEGALYEQYF.

The rearrangement joins TRBV30 to TRBJ2-1; weak D call: TRBD1 (5 bases). CDR3 length: 14 amino acids. Germline CDR1 GTSNPN, CDR2 SVGIG (reference sequence). Trimming stripped 1 base from V and 2 bases from J, with 9 bases between. CDR3 DNA: TGTGCCTGGAGTGACAGGCATCCCTACAATGAGCAGTTCTTC. Protein product: CAWSDRHPYNEQFF. Based on the CDR3 plus reference TRBV30 and TRBJ2-1, the full variable domain is SQTIHQWPATLVQPVGSPLSLECTVEGTSNPNLYWYRQAAGRGLQLLFYSVGIGQISSEVPQNLSASRPQDRQFILSSKKLLLSDSGFYLCAWSDRHPYNEQFFGPGTRLTVL.

The chain links TRBV7-3 to TRBJ2-3; 7 nucleotides agree with TRBD2. The CDR3 runs 15 residues. V trimming: 5 bases; J trimming: 2 bases; junction bases outside the gene matches: 7. Germline V lookup: CDR1 SGHTA, CDR2 FQGTGA. CDR3 protein: CASSPRGTTTDTQYF. The CDR3 DNA reads as TGTGCCAGCAGCCCCCGGGGGACTACCACAGATACGCAGTATTTT.

This sequence joins TRBV5-5 and TRBJ2-1; 14 positions match TRBD2. The CDR3 is 16 residues long. V trimming: 0 bases; J trimming: 5 bases; junction bases outside the gene matches: 1. CDR1 and CDR2 from the germline V gene are SGHKS and YYEKEE (reference sequence). CDR3 sequence (DNA): TGTGCCAGCAGCTTGGGGGGACTAGCGGGGGACAATGAGCAGTTCTTC. This encodes CASSLGGLAGDNEQFF.

The V and J genes are TRBV7-9 and TRBJ2-6, with a weak D call TRBD1 (5 bases). The CDR3 totals 15 residues. CDR1 is SEHNR and CDR2 is FQNEAQ in the germline V gene (reference sequence). V was shortened by 5 bases and J by 2 bases, with 10 bases between the two germline ends. CDR3 in amino acids: CASSLTGTGANVLTF. DNA of the CDR3: TGTGCCAGCAGCCTTACAGGCACTGGGGCCAACGTCCTGACTTTC.

This chain links TRBV5-1 with TRBJ2-1; TRBD2 matches at 11 bases. CDR3 size: 17 residues. The germline CDR1 and CDR2 sequences are SGHRS and YFSETQ. Trimming at V came to 4 bases and at J to 8 bases, leaving 14 bases not matched to a gene. The CDR3 DNA reads TGCGCCAGCAGCCCCGGACTAGCGGGCGGGGGGGCCGATGAGCAGTTCTTC. This gives the protein CASSPGLAGGGADEQFF.

V usage is TRBV6-6 and J usage is TRBJ2-4; a possible D gene is TRBD2 (5 bases). Between the trimmed V and J ends, which lost 2 bases and 0 bases, there was a span of 8 bases. Germline V gene lookup returns CDR1 MNHNY and CDR2 SVGAGI (reference sequence). The CDR3 has 15 amino acids. CDR3 DNA: TGTGCCAGCAGTTACGGACTGTTAGCCAAAAACATTCAGTACTTC. This translates into CASSYGLLAKNIQYF.

CDR3 DNA: TGTGCCAGCAGTGAGCCCCCGGACACGACCGGGGAGCTGTTTTTT. This encodes CASSEPPDTTGELFF. The chain carries TRBV6-4 and TRBJ2-2; perhaps TRBD1 as D (5 bases). The CDR3 is made up of 15 amino acids. Trimming pared 3 bases from V and 5 bases from J, leaving 13 bases between. Germline V CDR1 and CDR2: MRHNA, SNTAGT.

This clone was seen a single time. The CDR3 sequence is CATSRAGVTDTQYF. CDR3 coding DNA: TGTGCCACCAGCAGGGCCGGGGTCACAGATACGCAGTATTTT. This sequence joins TRBV15 and TRBJ2-3; TRBD2 might be the D (5 bases). CDR1 and CDR2 (germline): LNHNV, YYDKDF (reference sequence). The length of the CDR3 is 14 residues. V was cut by 3 bases and J by 2 bases, with 9 bases left in between.

The gene calls are TRBV28 and TRBJ2-7; a weak D match, TRBD1 (5 bases). V was clipped by 6 bases and J by 0 bases, with 9 bases between them. Per germline, CDR1 MDHEN and CDR2 SYDVKM. The CDR3 is 13 residues long. Here the CDR3 reads CASRTQGSYEQYF. The CDR3, as DNA: TGTGCCAGCAGAACTCAGGGCTCCTACGAGCAGTACTTC.

The sample holds one count of this clone. This chain connects TRBV19 to TRBJ2-1; 10 bases match TRBD2. With V trimmed by 2 bases and J by 1 base, 2 bases remained unmatched. This CDR3 is 16 amino acids long. The germline V gene encodes CDR1 LNHDA and CDR2 SQIVND (reference sequence). CDR3 nucleotide sequence: TGTGCCAGTAGTATATTAGCGGGAGGTTCCTACAATGAGCAGTTCTTC. Translated, it gives CASSILAGGSYNEQFF.

The gene calls are TRBV6-5 and TRBJ2-6; perhaps TRBD1 as D (6 bases). This CDR3 is 15 amino acids long. Per germline, CDR1 MNHEY and CDR2 SVGAGI. V shed 4 bases and J shed 0 bases, with 7 bases lying between them. CDR3 DNA: TGTGCCAGCAGTTTGGACAGCTCTGGGGCCAACGTCCTGACTTTC. Translating gives CASSLDSSGANVLTF.

The chain uses TRBV27 and TRBJ2-1; 9 nucleotides align to TRBD1. The junction had 0 bases not matched to a gene; V was cut back by 0 bases and J by 0 bases. The length of the CDR3 is 16 residues. Germline loops: CDR1 MNHEY, CDR2 SMNVEV (reference sequence). The CDR3 DNA is TGTGCCAGCAGTTTATCGACAGGGGGCTCCTACAATGAGCAGTTCTTC. It codes for CASSLSTGGSYNEQFF.